The 14 T cell receptor beta chains given below trace back to one sample, sequenced in a study of cytomegalovirus exposure and HLA in healthy donors. Both 60 Vbeta primers and 13 Jbeta primers went into the PCR. This table comes from immunoSEQ multiplex PCR, and its TCRdb copy is limited to in-frame clones, with some not included. Of under 90,000 clones listed, roughly 77% are singletons. Material: PBMCs. These TCRs come from a man aged 35 to 55 in good health and CMV-seronegative.

The rearrangement joins TRBV27 to TRBJ1-1, with D possibly being TRBD1 (5 bases). The germline gives CDR1 MNHEY, CDR2 SMNVEV (reference sequence). The CDR3 spans 14 residues. V lost 8 bases to trimming and J lost 1 base, with 14 bases between them. CDR3 nucleotide sequence: TGTGCCAGCGGGCAACAGGATCAGAACACTGAAGCTTTCTTT. Its translation is CASGQQDQNTEAFF.

The rearrangement uses TRBV11-3 and TRBJ1-6, with 8 bases that match TRBD1. Trimming removed 5 bases from V and 5 bases from J; junction bases left unmatched: 2. The CDR3 sequence is 14 residues long. Germline-derived CDR1 and CDR2 are SGHNT and YENEEA. CDR3 sequence reads: CASSVQGDNSPLHF. CDR3 in DNA: TGTGCCAGCAGCGTACAGGGGGATAATTCACCCCTCCACTTT.

The chain has TRBV5-6 and TRBJ2-2; 8 bases agree with TRBD1. V gave up 4 bases and J gave up 4 bases; unmatched junction bases: 15. Germline values: CDR1 SGHDT, CDR2 YYEEEE. This CDR3 is built from 18 residues. The CDR3 reads CASSAGMTGVVGTGELFF. The CDR3 nucleotides are TGTGCCAGCAGCGCAGGGATGACAGGGGTCGTAGGCACCGGGGAGCTGTTTTTT.

The chain is built from TRBV6-5 and TRBJ1-1; possible D gene TRBD1, 6 bases. The germline V gene has CDR1 MNHEY and CDR2 SVGAGI. The CDR3 runs 12 residues. Trimming pared 6 bases from V and 11 bases from J, leaving 16 bases between. The CDR3 region has the DNA TGTGCCAGCAGCAACCCTGGGACACGGGCTTTCTTT. It specifies CASSNPGTRAFF.

Note on this clone: The junction departs from germline at one end; a sequencing error may be responsible. The identical CDR3 is also encoded by other nucleotide sequences in the sample. This chain connects TRBV9 to TRBJ1-1; D gene ambiguous. CDR1 is SGDLS and CDR2 is YYNGEE in the germline V gene. The CDR3 consists of 13 residues. The CDR3 sequence is CASSNAVNTEAFF. In nucleotides, the CDR3 is TGCGCCAGCAGCAACGCAGTGAACACTGAAGCTTTCTTT.

The chain is built from TRBV11-2 and TRBJ1-1, with a weak D call TRBD1 (5 bases). CDR3 length: 16 residues. V shed 1 base and J shed 0 bases, with 12 bases lying between them. Germline CDR1 is SGHAT and CDR2 is FQNNGV. Here the CDR3 DNA reads TGTGCCAGCAGCTTAGCCAATCAGGGCATGAACACTGAAGCTTTCTTT. Its protein product is CASSLANQGMNTEAFF.

The chain combines TRBV7-9 with TRBJ1-2; D is uncertain. From germline, CDR1 is SEHNR and CDR2 FQNEAQ (reference sequence). Trimming left V 5 bases short and J 4 bases short, with 14 bases between. CDR3 size: 14 residues. The CDR3 nucleotides are TGTGCCAGCAGCCCCGGGAGCGGGCGCTATGGCTACACCTTC. Residues: CASSPGSGRYGYTF. The full variable domain, with the rest looked up from reference TRBV7-9 and TRBJ1-2, is DTGVSQNPRHKITKRGQNVTFRCDPISEHNRLYWYRQTLGQGPEFLTYFQNEAQLEKSRLLSDRFSAERPKGSFSTLEIQRTEQGDSAMYLCASSPGSGRYGYTFGSGTRLTVV.

This clone was detected a few times. The chain couples TRBV30 to TRBJ1-5, with D hard to call. Germline loops: CDR1 GTSNPN, CDR2 SVGIG (reference sequence). The CDR3 length is 15 residues. Trimming cost V 2 bases and J 2 bases, with 13 bases left between them. The CDR3 DNA sequence: TGTGCCTGGAGTTTGGGATGGGGAGGCAATCAGCCCCAGCATTTT. As protein: CAWSLGWGGNQPQHF.

A remark on this clone: The junction and the germline gene differ at one end; a read error may be behind it. J is TRBJ1-3 and V is TRBV7-9; D is possibly TRBD1 (5 bases). This CDR3 is built from 16 residues. CDR1 is SEHNR, CDR2 FQNEAQ, per germline (reference sequence). This chain's CDR3 is CSSSLVMGGNRNTIYF. The CDR3 region has the DNA TGTTCCAGCAGCTTAGTTATGGGGGGGAATCGAAACACCATATATTTT.

This chain connects TRBV29-1 to TRBJ2-1; 7 nucleotides line up with TRBD2. The germline gives CDR1 SQVTM, CDR2 ANQGSEA. V lost 3 bases, J lost 7 bases, and 12 bases stayed unmatched. The CDR3 sequence is 15 residues long. This CDR3 reads CSVDDAAGVGNEQFF. The CDR3 DNA is TGCAGCGTTGACGACGCGGCGGGAGTAGGAAATGAGCAGTTCTTC.

The V and J genes are TRBV6-7 and TRBJ1-2; 7 bases are shared with TRBD1. Being an ORF, TRBV6-7 has a function that is uncertain. The CDR3 length is 14 residues. Trimming cost V 7 bases and J 8 bases; bases outside gene matches: 13. For the CDR3, the DNA is TGTGCCAGCAATGGGACAGTCAAGGGCCGAGGCTACACCTTC. It encodes CASNGTVKGRGYTF.

The gene calls are TRBV5-1 and TRBJ2-3; 9 bases are a match to TRBD1. J was trimmed by 2 bases and V by 4 bases; bases with no gene match: 8. Germline V gene data show CDR1 as SGHRS and CDR2 as YFSETQ. CDR3 size: 16 residues. DNA of the CDR3: TGCGCCAGCAGCCCCCGGACAGGGGAATACACAGATACGCAGTATTTT. Protein sequence: CASSPRTGEYTDTQYF.

This chain links TRBV6-6 with TRBJ2-3; the match to TRBD2 covers 7 bases. CDR3 length equals 14 residues. Trimming cost V 0 bases and J 6 bases; bases outside gene matches: 3. Germline CDR1 is MNHNY and CDR2 is SVGAGI (reference sequence). CDR3 sequence: CASSYSGGEDTQYF. The CDR3 region has the DNA TGTGCCAGCAGTTACTCGGGAGGGGAGGATACGCAGTATTTT.

V gene TRBV9 combines with J gene TRBJ1-1; 8 nucleotides align to TRBD1. Germline CDR1 reads SGDLS; CDR2 reads YYNGEE. The CDR3 extends over 13 amino acids. V was pared by 2 bases and J by 5 bases, with 2 bases of the junction left unmatched. CDR3 sequence: CASSVGDRTEAFF. CDR3 bases: TGTGCCAGCAGCGTCGGGGACAGGACTGAAGCTTTCTTT.